This T cell receptor (beta chain) was found in a study of cytomegalovirus exposure and HLA in healthy donors. PCR amplification relied on 60 Vbeta primers (plus 13 Jbeta primers). Sequenced by immunoSEQ multiplex PCR; TCRdb stores in-frame clones only, minus some. In the table there are around 160,000 clones, 55% to 80% of which are singletons. This sequence originates from a woman under 30 in good health and CMV-seropositive. Source material: PBMCs.

Here the CDR3 DNA reads TGTGCCAGCAGCTTGGATACGCGTTACTCTGGAAACACCATATATTTT. This codes for CASSLDTRYSGNTIYF. The rearrangement links TRBV5-4 to TRBJ1-3; D remains ambiguous. The CDR3 is 16 amino acids. Trimming left V 0 bases short and J 0 bases short, with 10 bases between. Germline-derived CDR1 and CDR2 are SGHNT and YYREEE (reference sequence).